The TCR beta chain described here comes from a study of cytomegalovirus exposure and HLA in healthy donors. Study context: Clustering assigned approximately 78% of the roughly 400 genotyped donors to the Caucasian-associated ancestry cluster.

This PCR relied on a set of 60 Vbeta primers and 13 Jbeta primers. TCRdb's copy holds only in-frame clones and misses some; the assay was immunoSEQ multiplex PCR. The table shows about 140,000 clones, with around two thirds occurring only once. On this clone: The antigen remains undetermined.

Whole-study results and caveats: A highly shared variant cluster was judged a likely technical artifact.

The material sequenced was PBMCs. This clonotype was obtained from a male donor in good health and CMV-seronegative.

The CDR3 spells CACRGQGTGELFF. DNA for the CDR3: TGTGCTTGCAGGGGGCAGGGCACCGGGGAGCTGTTTTTT. This chain uses TRBV2 with TRBJ2-2; 8 nucleotides match TRBD1. This CDR3 spans 13 amino acids. Germline CDR1 reads SNHLY; CDR2 reads FYNNEI.